Here is one T cell receptor beta chain with its context. This clonotype was found many times. The antigen it binds to is not known. Per-base qualities were not stored, and no clone one base away is much larger. Donors were roughly 40 systemically healthy Caucasian individuals from Russia aged roughly 6 to 90 years. Each donor gave around 9.9 milliliters of peripheral blood, collected into EDTA-treated Vacutainer tubes. PBMCs were isolated by Ficoll-Paque density-gradient centrifugation, with at least 6 million obtained per sample. Trizol reagent was used to extract total RNA from PBMCs, with at least 5.5 micrograms per sample. Naive CD45RAhigh/CD27high T cell percentages were measured by flow cytometry on a PBMC aliquot from every donor. Library method: 5' RACE. The instrument given in TCRdb is Illumina HiSeq 2500. A second PCR of about 7 to 12 cycles was run with a J-beta primer mix and a sample-barcoded 5' primer. Each TCR beta cDNA molecule received a unique molecular identifier from a template-switch 5' adaptor carrying 12 random nucleotides. At least 3 million CDR3-containing paired-end reads were obtained from each sample. First-strand cDNA synthesis was performed from all RNA using the Mint cDNA synthesis kit, with priming by a TRBC-specific oligonucleotide. Following uracil-DNA glycosylase treatment, all cDNA underwent a first 18-cycle PCR with the universal primers M1SS and BC2_uni_R. For the original study's pipeline: Normalization of each sample was performed by random selection of 1 million high-quality reads, each carrying a distinct molecular identifier. Instead of being binned into consensus sequences, reads with shared molecular identifiers were discarded. MiTCR, run with a Q25 quality threshold and the strictest error-elimination algorithm, handled CDR3 identification, clonotype clustering and error correction. A nonparametric unseen species model using Euler transformation provided a lower-bound estimate of total TCR beta diversity. The public reads were reprocessed in TCRdb via fastp at Q25 and MiXCR, keeping in-frame beta chains. Identical CDR3 proteins give one entry, which carries the most common genes and DNA. The V and J calls and clone size come from TCRdb's table, not from the authors' own analysis. This sample comprises approximately 580,000 distinct CDR3 sequences, approximately 25% of them detected only once. The ten largest make up just under 9% of the sample.

This sample was included in a study of blood T cells in healthy people across ages (dated by TCRdb to 2013 to 2016). With respect to the entire study: Template switching captured roughly one uniquely barcoded TCR beta cDNA molecule per two T cells in model experiments. Donors were grouped into four age groups: young (average approximately 16 years), middle-aged (39), aged (around 60) and long-lived (about 82). Two additional independent replicas of 1 million unique cDNA reads from the same blood draw were analyzed for two donors (one aged 18 to 30 and one aged 80 or older). To track age-related changes in TCR beta repertoire diversity, the study relied on deep sequencing normalized with unique cDNA molecular identifiers.

Including cysteine and phenylalanine, the CDR3 has 15 amino acids. Just CDR3 DNA is preserved here, 45 bases in frame from base 1. CDR1 and CDR2, per the germline V gene, are SGHAT and FQNNGV. From V the trimming removes 2 bases and from J it removes 7 bases, while the gene matches leave 5 bases of the junction unaccounted for. Study-level results and caveats: Observed TCR beta diversity per million T cells fell roughly linearly with age, and a significant reduction was already apparent by age about 38. Because donor CMV infection status was unknown, age-related changes in expanded clonotypes were potentially confounded. Compared with the aged group, the long-lived group had more naive CD4+ T cells, fewer expanded clones and increased TCR diversity, suggesting age selection. Conclusive comparison of naive and antigen-experienced compartments was prevented by the profiling of bulk unsorted PBMCs. Observed TCR beta diversity correlated strongly with the percentage of naive T cells measured by flow cytometry. Total diversity estimates from one million sequenced T cells were considered lower bounds and underestimates.

This sample also belongs to another study, concerning T cells of mothers and their children. The second study reports: The donors were nine systemically healthy Caucasian individuals, made up of three mothers and their six children. cDNA synthesis consumed the entire amount of extracted RNA, loaded at 1.5 ug RNA in each 15 ul reaction. In the second PCR, the M1S primer introduced both the sample barcodes and 2-4 random nucleotides. More than 8 million TCR beta CDR3 reads were obtained from each mother, and 2.5 million to 3 million reads were obtained from each child. Thymic selection similarly shapes TCR recombination output in related and unrelated pairs, with minor effect from inherited differences. Normalized repertoire overlap was always slightly but never significantly higher in related than unrelated mother-child pairs. No persistent microchimeric T cell clones were detected, at a sensitivity of approximately 100 clones per million clonotypes. In the study, deep NGS was used to compare the TCR beta repertoires of mothers and children, and features distinguishing related mother-child pairs from unrelated individuals were sought. Mothers averaged approximately 40 +/- 4 years of age and children averaged roughly 12 +/- 4 years. After adapter ligation was performed with NEBNext reagents, the libraries were sequenced on an Illumina HiSeq 2000 with 100+100 nt paired-end reads. To prevent cross-contamination, the mother and child libraries were prepared one month apart and sequenced in separate runs. Between roughly 450,000 and 2,000,000 distinct TCR beta clonotypes were identified per donor. Naive TCR beta clonotypes were estimated from low-frequency clonotypes matched to each donor's FACS-determined naive share, without sorting.

Specimen: blood. The V and J genes are TRBV11-2 and TRBJ2-1, with 10 junctional bases fitting TRBD2. The receptor was isolated from a boy aged 5-17 years in good health. The nucleotides are TGTGCCAGCAGCTTACAACTAGCGGGATGGAATGAGCAGTTCTTC. Translated, this gives CASSLQLAGWNEQFF.